The clone carrying this TCR beta chain was seen a handful of times. CDR1 and CDR2 from the germline V gene are SGHNT and YENEEA. This CDR3 contains 16 residues. Trimming cost V 2 bases and J 1 base, with 14 bases left between them. This specimen comes from a study of cytomegalovirus exposure and HLA in healthy donors. The primer mix had 60 Vbeta and 13 Jbeta primers. The data were produced by immunoSEQ multiplex PCR, yet TCRdb's version contains in-frame clones alone and is incomplete. This table holds about 140,000 clones, roughly 73% found once. The chain has TRBV11-3 and TRBJ1-1, with TRBD1 as a possible D gene (5 bases). This clonotype was sampled from a female donor in good health and CMV-seronegative. Sequenced sample: PBMCs. The CDR3 region has the DNA TGTGCCAGCAGCTTACCCTTAGGGCAGGGGAACACTGAAGCTTTCTTT. Its protein product is CASSLPLGQGNTEAFF.